The rows below give T cell receptor beta chains drawn from one sample of a study of T cells after yellow fever vaccination. TCRdb called the 5' RACE reads again in MiXCR, with one record for every CDR3 protein. The sample comprises some 260,000 distinct CDR3 sequences, roughly 5% of which are singletons, and less than 3.5% rests with the top ten. Source: CD4+ T cells sorted from PBMCs, taken on the day of the yellow fever booster vaccination. These receptors came from a young man who received the YFV17D yellow fever vaccine. CDR3s include the opening cysteine and the closing phenylalanine or tryptophan. The D gene is left open where the match is weak. Only part of the rows carry a size: once, few, many, or a class if the clone is expanded.

DNA: TGTGCCAGCAGCCTGTCAGGGGAGAGGGTGCAGTACTTC
CDR3: CASSLSGERVQYF
J: TRBJ2-7
V: TRBV7-3
D: .
size: .

DNA: TGTGCCAGCAGTCGGGACGGGAAGGGCACTGAAGCTTTCTTT
CDR3: CASSRDGKGTEAFF
J: TRBJ1-1
V: TRBV6-5
D: .
size: few

DNA: TGTGCCAGCTCACCACCCGGAGGCAGCTTGAACACTGAAGCTTTCTTT
CDR3: CASSPPGGSLNTEAFF
J: TRBJ1-1
V: TRBV18
D: .
size: once

DNA: TGTGCCAGCACCTTGGGGGACGCTGAAGCTTTCTTT
CDR3: CASTLGDAEAFF
J: TRBJ1-1
V: TRBV12-3/TRBV12-4
D: .
size: .

DNA: TGTGCCTCCAGGCGCTCTAATACAGGGACCCAGTACTTC
CDR3: CASRRSNTGTQYF
J: TRBJ2-5
V: TRBV7-2
D: .
size: .

DNA: TGTGCCAGCAGTCCCCGGGCTAGCGGGGCCTACGAGCAGTACTTC
CDR3: CASSPRASGAYEQYF
J: TRBJ2-7
V: TRBV6-5
D: TRBD2
size: few

DNA: TGTGCCAGCAGCTTACAGCCCCCGCTGAACACTGAAGCTTTCTTT
CDR3: CASSLQPPLNTEAFF
J: TRBJ1-1
V: TRBV5-8
D: .
size: .

DNA: TGCGCCAGCAGCCCCGCCGATGGAGGTACGCAGTATTTT
CDR3: CASSPADGGTQYF
J: TRBJ2-3
V: TRBV5-1
D: .
size: many

DNA: TGCAGTGCTCGGAAACCGGGACTAGCGGGGGATGAGCAGTTCTTC
CDR3: CSARKPGLAGDEQFF
J: TRBJ2-1
V: TRBV20-1
D: TRBD2
size: many

DNA: TGTGCCAGCAGTGAATTACAGGGGTCGGATACGCAGTATTTT
CDR3: CASSELQGSDTQYF
J: TRBJ2-3
V: TRBV6-1
D: TRBD1
size: .

DNA: TGCAGTGCTAGAGATCCGCAGGGTTCGTACACTGAAGCTTTCTTT
CDR3: CSARDPQGSYTEAFF
J: TRBJ1-1
V: TRBV20-1
D: .
size: many

DNA: TGCGCCAGCAGCTTGTGGCCTTCGACAGGCAGGTGGTCGGACACTGAAGCTTTCTTT
CDR3: CASSLWPSTGRWSDTEAFF
J: TRBJ1-1
V: TRBV5-1
D: .
size: few

DNA: TGCGCCAGCAGCCTTACTGGACAGGGCCTCATGACTGGCAATCAGCCCCAGCATTTT
CDR3: CASSLTGQGLMTGNQPQHF
J: TRBJ1-5
V: TRBV4-1
D: TRBD1
size: .

DNA: TGTGCCAGCAGCGAGCAGGGGGAGTCCTACGAGCAGTACTTC
CDR3: CASSEQGESYEQYF
J: TRBJ2-7
V: TRBV7-6
D: TRBD1
size: many

DNA: TGTGCCAGCAGCCATCACGGCCTCGTCACTGAAGCTTTCTTT
CDR3: CASSHHGLVTEAFF
J: TRBJ1-1
V: TRBV3-1
D: .
size: few

DNA: TGTGCCAGCAGCTGGGGACAGGGTTGGTCTAACTATGGCTACACCTTC
CDR3: CASSWGQGWSNYGYTF
J: TRBJ1-2
V: TRBV7-2
D: TRBD1
size: .

DNA: TGCGCCAGCAGCCCCCAAGCTGGGGCCAACGTCCTGACTTTC
CDR3: CASSPQAGANVLTF
J: TRBJ2-6
V: TRBV5-1
D: .
size: many

DNA: TGTGCCAGTAGTAGACTGTTGGGGGGCACAGATACGCAGTATTTT
CDR3: CASSRLLGGTDTQYF
J: TRBJ2-3
V: TRBV19
D: .
size: few

DNA: TGTGCCAGCAGCCAAGGGACGGACGGACTATACAATGAGCAGTTCTTC
CDR3: CASSQGTDGLYNEQFF
J: TRBJ2-1
V: TRBV4-2
D: .
size: .

DNA: TGCAGTGCTAGAGGGGAAGCAGGGACAGAGACCCAGTACTTC
CDR3: CSARGEAGTETQYF
J: TRBJ2-5
V: TRBV20-1
D: .
size: few

DNA: TGTGCCAGCAGTTACTCCGGACTAGCGGGGCCCAGTGTCACAGATACGCAGTATTTT
CDR3: CASSYSGLAGPSVTDTQYF
J: TRBJ2-3
V: TRBV6-2/TRBV6-3
D: TRBD2
size: few

DNA: TGTGCCACCATCTTCCTCCAAACCCCGGGACCACTAGCCAAAAACATTCAGTACTTC
CDR3: CATIFLQTPGPLAKNIQYF
J: TRBJ2-4
V: TRBV24-1
D: .
size: many

DNA: TGTGCCAGCAGCCTCCAGGCTGGAGATACGCAGTATTTT
CDR3: CASSLQAGDTQYF
J: TRBJ2-3
V: TRBV5-5
D: .
size: many

DNA: TGCAGTGCTTCCCCGACAGGCCCCTATAGCACAGATACGCAGTATTTT
CDR3: CSASPTGPYSTDTQYF
J: TRBJ2-3
V: TRBV20-1
D: .
size: few

DNA: TGCGCCAGCAGCCAAGATTTGGCCCTCCGACGGTTCTTC
CDR3: CASSQDLALRRFF
J: TRBJ2-1
V: TRBV4-3
D: .
size: .

DNA: TGTGCCATCACTGCTAGCGGGGGATCGAACACCGGGGAGCTGTTTTTT
CDR3: CAITASGGSNTGELFF
J: TRBJ2-2
V: TRBV10-3
D: TRBD2
size: few

DNA: TGCAGTGCCAGCGGGGGGCTCAATGAGCAGTTCTTC
CDR3: CSASGGLNEQFF
J: TRBJ2-1
V: TRBV20-1
D: TRBD2
size: many

DNA: TGTGCCAGCAGCCTACGGGGATGGGGCCCTGGAAACACCATATATTTT
CDR3: CASSLRGWGPGNTIYF
J: TRBJ1-3
V: TRBV7-2
D: .
size: .

DNA: TGCGCCAGCAGTCAATCCGGGGGTGGTTACATTCAGTACTTC
CDR3: CASSQSGGGYIQYF
J: TRBJ2-4
V: TRBV23-1
D: .
size: many

DNA: TGTGCCAGCAGTTTAGTTCCCGGGCGGGCCAGCTCCTACAATGAGCAGTTCTTC
CDR3: CASSLVPGRASSYNEQFF
J: TRBJ2-1
V: TRBV12-3/TRBV12-4
D: .
size: few

DNA: TGCGCCAGCAGCTTGGCCGCCGGGGGGCCCGGGGAGCTGTTTTTT
CDR3: CASSLAAGGPGELFF
J: TRBJ2-2
V: TRBV5-1
D: .
size: many

DNA: TGTGCCAGCAGCTCGGAAGGGGCGGGGGGGTACAATGAGCAGTTCTTC
CDR3: CASSSEGAGGYNEQFF
J: TRBJ2-1
V: TRBV11-2
D: TRBD2
size: .

DNA: TGTGCCAGCAGCCAAGATCGGGGGGGCGGCACCGGGGAGCTGTTTTTT
CDR3: CASSQDRGGGTGELFF
J: TRBJ2-2
V: TRBV4-2
D: TRBD2
size: few

DNA: TGTGCCAGCAGTTATTCTTCCGGGGCTCGTAGCACCGGGGAGCTGTTTTTT
CDR3: CASSYSSGARSTGELFF
J: TRBJ2-2
V: TRBV6-5
D: .
size: many

DNA: TGCAGCGTATCCAGGCAGGCAAACACAGATACGCAGTATTTT
CDR3: CSVSRQANTDTQYF
J: TRBJ2-3
V: TRBV29-1
D: .
size: many

DNA: TGTGCCAGCAGCTTATATGGGGGTCGGGACTTCGAGCAGTACTTC
CDR3: CASSLYGGRDFEQYF
J: TRBJ2-7
V: TRBV7-9
D: .
size: .

DNA: TGTGCCACCAGTGACCATCTCACCCTTGGGTTGAGGACGCAGTATTTT
CDR3: CATSDHLTLGLRTQYF
J: TRBJ2-3
V: TRBV24-1
D: .
size: .

DNA: TGTGCTAGTGGTAACCCGACAGGGGCTAATTCACCCCTCCACTTT
CDR3: CASGNPTGANSPLHF
J: TRBJ1-6
V: TRBV12-5
D: TRBD1
size: few

DNA: TGCGCCAGCAGCCAAGCAGGGTGGGGTTCCGGGGAGCTGTTTTTT
CDR3: CASSQAGWGSGELFF
J: TRBJ2-2
V: TRBV4-1
D: .
size: .

DNA: TGCAGTGCTGACCCGGTCGTGGGCGGGGGCACAGATACGCAGTATTTT
CDR3: CSADPVVGGGTDTQYF
J: TRBJ2-3
V: TRBV20-1
D: .
size: .

DNA: TGTGCCAGCAGTCGTCAGGGGTCTGACAATCAGCCCCAGCATTTT
CDR3: CASSRQGSDNQPQHF
J: TRBJ1-5
V: TRBV12-3/TRBV12-4
D: .
size: .